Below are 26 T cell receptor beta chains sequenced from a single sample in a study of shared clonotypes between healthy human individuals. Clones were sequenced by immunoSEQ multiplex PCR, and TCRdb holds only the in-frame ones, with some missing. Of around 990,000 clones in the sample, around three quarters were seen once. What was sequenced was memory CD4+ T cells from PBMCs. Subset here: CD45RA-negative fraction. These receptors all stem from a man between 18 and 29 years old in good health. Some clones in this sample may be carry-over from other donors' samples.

For the CDR3, the DNA is TGTGCCAGCAGCTTGGTGTCCCGGCCTTATGAAGCTTTCTTT. Encoded protein: CASSLVSRPYEAFF. V is TRBV5-6 and J is TRBJ1-1, with D unclear. Trimming shortened V by 0 bases and J by 7 bases, and 13 bases separated the two germline ends. CDR3 length: 14 amino acids. CDR1 is SGHDT, CDR2 YYEEEE, per germline.

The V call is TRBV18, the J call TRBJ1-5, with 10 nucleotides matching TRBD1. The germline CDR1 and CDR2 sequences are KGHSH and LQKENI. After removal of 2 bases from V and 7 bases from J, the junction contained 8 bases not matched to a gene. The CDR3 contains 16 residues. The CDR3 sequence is CASSPTRDRGGQPQHF. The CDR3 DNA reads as TGTGCCAGCTCACCAACCCGGGACAGGGGAGGGCAGCCCCAGCATTTT. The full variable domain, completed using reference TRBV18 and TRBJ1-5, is NAGVMQNPRHLVRRRGQEARLRCSPMKGHSHVYWYRQLPEEGLKFMVYLQKENIIDESGMPKERFSAEFPKEGPSILRIQQVVRGDSAAYFCASSPTRDRGGQPQHFGDGTRLSIL.

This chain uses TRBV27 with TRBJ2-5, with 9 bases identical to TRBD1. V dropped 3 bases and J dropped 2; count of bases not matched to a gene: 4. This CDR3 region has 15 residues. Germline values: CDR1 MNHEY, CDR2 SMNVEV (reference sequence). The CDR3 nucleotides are TGTGCCAGCAGTTTGAGGACAGGGGCGCAAGAGACCCAGTACTTC. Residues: CASSLRTGAQETQYF.

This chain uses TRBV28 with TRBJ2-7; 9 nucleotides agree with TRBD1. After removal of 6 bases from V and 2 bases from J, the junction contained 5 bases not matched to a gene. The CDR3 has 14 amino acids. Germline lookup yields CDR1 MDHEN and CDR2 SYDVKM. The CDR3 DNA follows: TGTGCCAGCAGACCGGGACAGGGTCCCTACGAGCAGTACTTC. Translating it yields CASRPGQGPYEQYF.

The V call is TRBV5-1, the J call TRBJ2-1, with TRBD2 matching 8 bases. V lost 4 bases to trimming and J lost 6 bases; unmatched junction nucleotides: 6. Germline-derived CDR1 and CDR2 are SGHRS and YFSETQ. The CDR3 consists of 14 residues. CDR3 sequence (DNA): TGCGCCAGCAGCGGCGGGAGGTCCGTCAATGAGCAGTTCTTC. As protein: CASSGGRSVNEQFF.

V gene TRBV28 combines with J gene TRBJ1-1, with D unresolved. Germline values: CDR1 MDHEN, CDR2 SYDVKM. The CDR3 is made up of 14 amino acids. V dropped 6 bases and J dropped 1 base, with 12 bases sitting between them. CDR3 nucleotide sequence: TGTGCCAGCAGGATACGCCCGGAGAACACTGAAGCTTTCTTT. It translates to CASRIRPENTEAFF.

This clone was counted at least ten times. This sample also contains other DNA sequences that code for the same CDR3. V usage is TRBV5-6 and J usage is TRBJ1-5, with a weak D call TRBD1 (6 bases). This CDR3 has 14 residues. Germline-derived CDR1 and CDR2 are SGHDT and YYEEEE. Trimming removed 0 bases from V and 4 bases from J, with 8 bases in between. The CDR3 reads CASSLGTANQPQHF. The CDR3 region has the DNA TGTGCCAGCAGCTTGGGGACAGCTAATCAGCCCCAGCATTTT.

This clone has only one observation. DNA for the CDR3: TGTGCCAGCAGCTCCGGAGGGGACCGTGAGCAGTTCTTC. It translates to CASSSGGDREQFF. The chain has TRBV5-4 and TRBJ2-1; the D gene is possibly TRBD2 (6 bases). Germline V CDR1 and CDR2: SGHNT, YYREEE (reference sequence). Between the trimmed V and J ends, which lost 3 bases and 9 bases, there was a span of 13 bases. The CDR3 sequence is 13 residues long.

CDR3 sequence: CATSRGVSRGYTF. In DNA form, the CDR3 reads TGTGCCACCAGCAGAGGGGTATCCCGTGGCTACACCTTC. This chain links TRBV15 with TRBJ1-2, with D unclear. The CDR3 is made up of 13 amino acids. Germline V gene sequence: CDR1 LNHNV, CDR2 YYDKDF (reference sequence). V gave up 1 base and J gave up 7 bases, with 10 bases separating them.

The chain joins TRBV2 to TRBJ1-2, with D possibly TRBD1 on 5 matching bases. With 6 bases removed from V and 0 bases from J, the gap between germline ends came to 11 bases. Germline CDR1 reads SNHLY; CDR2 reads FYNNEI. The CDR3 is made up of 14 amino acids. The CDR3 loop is CASRLGTANYGYTF. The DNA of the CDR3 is TGTGCCAGCAGACTAGGGACGGCTAACTATGGCTACACCTTC.

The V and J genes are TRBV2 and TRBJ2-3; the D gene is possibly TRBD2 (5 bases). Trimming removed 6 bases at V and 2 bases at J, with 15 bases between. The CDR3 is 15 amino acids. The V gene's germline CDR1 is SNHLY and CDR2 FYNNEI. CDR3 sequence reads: CASSPSQRTTDTQYF. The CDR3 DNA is TGTGCCAGCAGCCCAAGTCAGCGGACCACAGATACGCAGTATTTT.

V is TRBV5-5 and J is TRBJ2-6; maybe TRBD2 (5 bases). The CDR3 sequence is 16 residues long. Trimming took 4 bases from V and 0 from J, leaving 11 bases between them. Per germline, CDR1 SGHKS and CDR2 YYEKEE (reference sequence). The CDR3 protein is CASSHLALSGANVLTF. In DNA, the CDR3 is TGTGCCAGCAGCCACCTAGCCCTCTCTGGGGCCAACGTCCTGACTTTC.

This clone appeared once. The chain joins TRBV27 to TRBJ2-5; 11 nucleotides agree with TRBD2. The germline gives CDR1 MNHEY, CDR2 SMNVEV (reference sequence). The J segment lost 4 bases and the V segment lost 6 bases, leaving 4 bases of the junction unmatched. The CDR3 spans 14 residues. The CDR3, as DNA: TGTGCCAGCAGACTAGCGGGAGTGGGAGAGACCCAGTACTTC. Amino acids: CASRLAGVGETQYF.

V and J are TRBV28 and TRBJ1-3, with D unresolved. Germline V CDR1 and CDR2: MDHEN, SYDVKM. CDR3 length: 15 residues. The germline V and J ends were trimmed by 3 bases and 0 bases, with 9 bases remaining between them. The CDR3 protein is CASSLYLSSGNTIYF. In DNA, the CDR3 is TGTGCCAGCAGTTTGTACCTTTCCTCTGGAAACACCATATATTTT. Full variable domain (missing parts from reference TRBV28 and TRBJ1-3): DVKVTQSSRYLVKRTGEKVFLECVQDMDHENMFWYRQDPGLGLRLIYFSYDVKMKEKGDIPEGYSVSREKKERFSLILESASTNQTSMYLCASSLYLSSGNTIYFGEGSWLTVV.

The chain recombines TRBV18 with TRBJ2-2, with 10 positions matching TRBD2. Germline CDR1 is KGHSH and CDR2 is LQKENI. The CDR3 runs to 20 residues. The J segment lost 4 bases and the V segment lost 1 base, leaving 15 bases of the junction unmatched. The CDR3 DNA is TGTGCCAGCTCACCACGAGCCTTAACTAGCGGGAATTCGGTCACCGGGGAGCTGTTTTTT. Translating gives CASSPRALTSGNSVTGELFF.

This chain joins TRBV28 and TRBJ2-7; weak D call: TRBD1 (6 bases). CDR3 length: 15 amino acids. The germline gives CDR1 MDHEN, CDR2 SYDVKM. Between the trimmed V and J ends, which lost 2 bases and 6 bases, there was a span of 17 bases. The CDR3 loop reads CASSLGGSGVFEQYF. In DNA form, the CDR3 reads TGTGCCAGCAGTTTAGGGGGCTCAGGGGTTTTCGAGCAGTACTTC.

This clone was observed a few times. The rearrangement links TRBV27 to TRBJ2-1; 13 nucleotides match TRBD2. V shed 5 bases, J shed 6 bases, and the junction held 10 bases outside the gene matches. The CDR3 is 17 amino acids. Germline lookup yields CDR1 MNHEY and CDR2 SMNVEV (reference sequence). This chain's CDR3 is CASSPKPGLAGINEQFF. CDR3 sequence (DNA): TGTGCCAGCAGTCCCAAACCGGGACTAGCGGGAATCAATGAGCAGTTCTTC.

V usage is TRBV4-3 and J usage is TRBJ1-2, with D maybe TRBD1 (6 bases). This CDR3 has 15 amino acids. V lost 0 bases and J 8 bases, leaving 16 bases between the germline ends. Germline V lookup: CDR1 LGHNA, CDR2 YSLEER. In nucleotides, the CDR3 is TGCGCCAGCAGCCAAGATACGGGGGCCTCTCGGGGCTACACCTTC. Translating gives CASSQDTGASRGYTF.

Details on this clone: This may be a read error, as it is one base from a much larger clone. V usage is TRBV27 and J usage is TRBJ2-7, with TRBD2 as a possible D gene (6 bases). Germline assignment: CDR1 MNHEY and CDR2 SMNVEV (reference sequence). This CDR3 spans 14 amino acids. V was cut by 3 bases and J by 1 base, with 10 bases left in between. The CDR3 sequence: CASSFFGGSYEQYF. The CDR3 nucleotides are TGTGCCAGCAGTTTTTTTGGGGGGTCCTACGAGCAGTACTTC.

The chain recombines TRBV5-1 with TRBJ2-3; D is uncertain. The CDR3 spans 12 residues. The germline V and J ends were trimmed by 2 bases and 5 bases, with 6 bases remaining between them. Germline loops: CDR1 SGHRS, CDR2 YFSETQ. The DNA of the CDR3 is TGCGCCAGCAGCTTCAATGTAGATACGCAGTATTTT. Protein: CASSFNVDTQYF.

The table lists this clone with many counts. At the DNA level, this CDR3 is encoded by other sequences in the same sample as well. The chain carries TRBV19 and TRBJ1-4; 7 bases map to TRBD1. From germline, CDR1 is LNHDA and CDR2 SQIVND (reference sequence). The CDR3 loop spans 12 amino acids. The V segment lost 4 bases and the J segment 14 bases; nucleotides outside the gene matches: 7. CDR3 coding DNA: TGTGCCAGTAGTACCGGACAGGCCGGGCTGTTTTTT. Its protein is CASSTGQAGLFF.

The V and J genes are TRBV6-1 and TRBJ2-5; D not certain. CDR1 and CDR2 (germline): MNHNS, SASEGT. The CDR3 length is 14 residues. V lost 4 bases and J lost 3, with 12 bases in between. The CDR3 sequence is CASSVDLAKETQYF. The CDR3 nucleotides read TGTGCCAGCAGTGTGGATTTGGCAAAAGAGACCCAGTACTTC.

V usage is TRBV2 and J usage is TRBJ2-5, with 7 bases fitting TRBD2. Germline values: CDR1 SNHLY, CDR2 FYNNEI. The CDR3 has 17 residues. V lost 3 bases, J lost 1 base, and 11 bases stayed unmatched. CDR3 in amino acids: CASSDGRLADRQETQYF. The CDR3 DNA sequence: TGTGCCAGCAGTGATGGTCGGCTAGCGGACCGCCAAGAGACCCAGTACTTC.

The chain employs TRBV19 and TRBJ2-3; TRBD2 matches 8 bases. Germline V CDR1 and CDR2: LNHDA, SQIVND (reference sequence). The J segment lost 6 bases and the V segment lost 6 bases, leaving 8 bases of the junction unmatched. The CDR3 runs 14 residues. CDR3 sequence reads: CASRTAGDLDTQYF. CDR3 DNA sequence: TGTGCCAGTAGAACAGCGGGAGACCTGGATACGCAGTATTTT. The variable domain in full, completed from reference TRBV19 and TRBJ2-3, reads DGGITQSPKYLFRKEGQNVTLSCEQNLNHDAMYWYRQDPGQGLRLIYYSQIVNDFQKGDIAEGYSVSREKKESFPLTVTSAQKNPTAFYLCASRTAGDLDTQYFGPGTRLTVL.

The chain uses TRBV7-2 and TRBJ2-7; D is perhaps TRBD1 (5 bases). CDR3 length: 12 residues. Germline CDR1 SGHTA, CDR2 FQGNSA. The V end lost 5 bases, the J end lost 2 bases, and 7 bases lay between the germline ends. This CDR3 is CASSRTPYEQYF. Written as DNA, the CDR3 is TGTGCCAGCAGCCGGACACCCTACGAGCAGTACTTC.

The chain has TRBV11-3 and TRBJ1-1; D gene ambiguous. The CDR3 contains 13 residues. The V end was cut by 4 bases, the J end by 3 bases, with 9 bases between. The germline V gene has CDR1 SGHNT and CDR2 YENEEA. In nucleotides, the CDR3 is TGTGCCAGCAGCTCCGCAGCCTACACTGAAGCTTTCTTT. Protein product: CASSSAAYTEAFF.